The entry that follows covers one TCR beta chain sequence. The antigen remains undetermined. Germline assignment: CDR1 LNHDA and CDR2 SQIVND (reference sequence). Trimming cost V 4 bases and J 11 bases; bases outside gene matches: 6. CDR3 length: 14 amino acids. The data originate from a study of PD-1 blockade in classical Hodgkin lymphoma. Study-level results: Before treatment, TCR diversity in newly diagnosed patients was reportedly lower than in healthy donors. CD4+ TCR diversity rose significantly by C4D1, and CD8+ TCR diversity did not.

The sample's time point: cycle 4 day 1 (C4D1), after more than 5 weeks of nivolumab. Patients all relapsed after autologous stem cell transplantation, and there was variation in brentuximab vedotin exposure. Best outcomes ranged across complete response, partial response and progressive disease. Assay used: immunoSEQ multiplex PCR; TCRdb lists only in-frame clones, some missing. The sample holds about 64,000 clones; more than 90% are singletons and the top ten take 8%. The chain combines TRBV19 with TRBJ1-4; 11 positions match TRBD1. This specimen was peripheral blood mononuclear cells (PBMCs), taken before the fourth cycle of nivolumab. This clonotype was sampled from a human donor with classical Hodgkin lymphoma. The chain's CDR3 is CASSRDRGFWKLFF. The CDR3 DNA follows: TGTGCCAGTAGTAGGGACAGGGGGTTTTGGAAACTGTTTTTT.